Sequencing of this TCR beta chain was carried out in a study of blood T cell repertoires in COVID-19. Trimming removed 0 bases from V and 3 bases from J, with 18 bases in between. This CDR3 spans 17 amino acids. CDR1 is SGHKS and CDR2 is YYEKEE in the germline V gene (reference sequence). Here immunoSEQ multiplex PCR was the method, and the copy in TCRdb shows in-frame clones only, minus some. This table has about 400,000 clones, 88% appearing once. The study recruited people aged roughly 18 to 100 years across more than 20 US areas. Each participant's cohort was designated according to participant-reported clinical history.

The sample taken for sequencing was PBMCs or T cells enriched from blood (not recorded which). The chain carries TRBV5-5 and TRBJ1-2, with D maybe TRBD1 (5 bases). The sequence was collected from a woman aged 40 to 50 with acute COVID-19. The CDR3 region has the DNA TGTGCCAGCAGCTTGGAGGCGTTCGGGGGGGTGGACTATGGCTACACCTTC. Translated, it gives CASSLEAFGGVDYGYTF.